A selection of T cell receptor beta chains follows, all from one sample in a study of cytomegalovirus exposure and HLA in healthy donors. The data were produced by immunoSEQ multiplex PCR, yet TCRdb's version contains in-frame clones alone and is incomplete. The table lists around 140,000 clones, around 79% of them singletons, with approximately 4% in the top ten. Sequencing was carried out using PBMCs. The receptors stem from a male donor in good health and CMV-seronegative. Both conserved end residues are part of each CDR3. The order of the fields is J gene, clone size, D gene, V gene, CDR3 DNA, CDR3 protein. A D gene is named only where the DNA matches it firmly. Not every row has a clone size; where given, it reads once, few, many or a size class.

>TRBJ2-1|NA|TRBD2|TRBV4-2
TGTGCCAGCAGCCGAGAGCTAGCGGGGCATGGGTACAATGAGCAGTTCTTC
CASSRELAGHGYNEQFF
>TRBJ2-3|NA|NA|TRBV19
TGTGCCAGTAGTATTGTGACAGCCTACACAGATACGCAGTACTTT
CASSIVTAYTDTQYF
>TRBJ2-1|few|TRBD2|TRBV7-2
TGTGCCAGCAGCTTAGGCGGGGGGACCTACAATGAGCAGTTCTTC
CASSLGGGTYNEQFF
>TRBJ1-2|once|NA|TRBV18
TGTGCCAGCTCACCACCGGGGCAGGGAAGTGATGGCTACACCTTC
CASSPPGQGSDGYTF
>TRBJ1-4|NA|TRBD1|TRBV19
TGTGCCAGTAGTATACAGGGGGGCGAAAAACTGTTTTTT
CASSIQGGEKLFF
>TRBJ2-7|NA|TRBD2|TRBV30
TGTGCCTGGAAAGATCAGAGCGGGGGATCGGGGGAGCAGTACTTC
CAWKDQSGGSGEQYF
>TRBJ2-7|NA|TRBD2|TRBV7-8
TGTGCCAGCAGCCCCCGGACTAGCGGGGTCACCTACGAGCAGTACTTC
CASSPRTSGVTYEQYF
>TRBJ2-6|few|TRBD1|TRBV5-4
TGTGCCAGCAGCTGGACAGGGGGCTCTGGGGCCAACGTCCTGACTTTC
CASSWTGGSGANVLTF
>TRBJ1-5|NA|TRBD1|TRBV6-6
TGTGCCAGCAGTCTTCGACAGGGTGGAGGGGGAGGGCATTTT
CASSLRQGGGGGHF
>TRBJ1-4|NA|TRBD1|TRBV18
TGTGCCAGCTCGTCACAGGGGACAACTAATGAAAAACTGTTTTTT
CASSSQGTTNEKLFF
>TRBJ2-2|NA|TRBD2|TRBV2
TGTGCCAGCTCCCCGGGACTAGCGGCGAACACCGGGGAGCTGTTTTTT
CASSPGLAANTGELFF
>TRBJ2-3|NA|TRBD2|TRBV4-2
TGTGCCAGCAGCCAAGACGGAGCGGGGGGGCCCCTGGGCACAGATACGCAGTATTTT
CASSQDGAGGPLGTDTQYF
>TRBJ1-2|NA|TRBD1|TRBV6-5
TGTGCCAGCCGGTCCGGACAGGGGGTCTATGGCTACACCTTC
CASRSGQGVYGYTF
>TRBJ2-7|NA|NA|TRBV5-5
TGTGCCAGCAGCCTAGATCCCTCGGGAGAGCAGTACTTC
CASSLDPSGEQYF
>TRBJ2-7|NA|TRBD2|TRBV11-1
TGTGCCAGCAGTCCCCGACTAGCAGGGAGTGGTAAGCAGTACTTC
CASSPRLAGSGKQYF
>TRBJ2-2|NA|NA|TRBV27
TGTGCCAGCCGAGTAGCCGGGGAGCTGTTTTTT
CASRVAGELFF
>TRBJ2-1|NA|TRBD1|TRBV5-1
TGCGCCAGCAAGGAGCAGGGGGCTTTAAATGAGCAGTTCTTC
CASKEQGALNEQFF
>TRBJ2-7|NA|NA|TRBV6-5
TGTGCCAGCAGTTTCACTCACCCCTACGAGCAGTACTTC
CASSFTHPYEQYF
>TRBJ1-1|once|NA|TRBV11-3
TGTGCCAGCGCAGCGACAGCAGGCACTGAAGCTTTCTTT
CASAATAGTEAFF
>TRBJ2-7|NA|TRBD2|TRBV5-1
TGCGCCAGCAGCTTTAGCGGGTCAGGAGAGCAGTACTTC
CASSFSGSGEQYF
>TRBJ1-2|once|NA|TRBV4-1
TGCGCCAGCAGCCAAGAGCCGGTTTACTATGGCTACACCTTC
CASSQEPVYYGYTF
>TRBJ1-3|NA|NA|TRBV27
TGTGCCAGCAGTTCTCCAGGGAAAGGAAACACCATATATTTT
CASSSPGKGNTIYF
>TRBJ2-3|NA|TRBD2|TRBV6-5
TGTGCCACCAGACTAGCGGTCAGCACAGATACGCAGTATTTT
CATRLAVSTDTQYF
>TRBJ1-2|NA|TRBD1|TRBV6-5
TGTGCCAGCATCATGACAGGGGGCGATGGCTACACCTTC
CASIMTGGDGYTF
>TRBJ2-7|NA|TRBD1|TRBV5-4
TGTGCCAGCAGCTTGGGACAGGGCTCCTACGAGCAGTACTTC
CASSLGQGSYEQYF
>TRBJ2-5|NA|TRBD1|TRBV4-3
TGCGCCAGCAGCCAAGCGGGGACAGGGGGCCTTGGGGAGACCCAGTACTTC
CASSQAGTGGLGETQYF
>TRBJ1-1|once|NA|TRBV7-8
TGTGCCAGCAGCCAAACAGAGAACGCTGAAGCTTTCTTT
CASSQTENAEAFF
>TRBJ2-7|NA|TRBD1|TRBV7-9
TGTGCCAGCAGCTTAAACCCGGGACAGCCATCGGACGAGCAGTACTTC
CASSLNPGQPSDEQYF
>TRBJ1-2|NA|NA|TRBV5-8
TGTGCCAGCAGCCGAGAGTCTTCATCTTATTATGGCTACACCTTC
CASSRESSSYYGYTF
>TRBJ2-1|NA|NA|TRBV7-6
TGTGCCAGCAGCTTGGGCAACAACAATGAGCAGTTCTTC
CASSLGNNNEQFF
>TRBJ1-2|few|TRBD1|TRBV4-1
TGCGCCAGCAGCCAAGTTTGGGACAGCCTACTCTATGGCTACACCTTC
CASSQVWDSLLYGYTF
>TRBJ1-5|NA|TRBD1|TRBV6-5
TGTGCCAGCAGCCCGGGACAGACTAGCAATCAGCCCCAGCATTTT
CASSPGQTSNQPQHF
>TRBJ2-3|NA|NA|TRBV28
TGTGCCAGCAGTCCCCCATTAACTGGGACTAGCACAGATACGCAGTATTTT
CASSPPLTGTSTDTQYF
>TRBJ2-1|few|TRBD2|TRBV29-1
TGCAGCGTGGGTTCTAGCGGGAGCTCCTACAATGAGCAGTTCTTC
CSVGSSGSSYNEQFF
>TRBJ1-1|NA|TRBD1|TRBV5-3
TGTGCCAGAAGCCTACAGGGGTGTCACGAGACTGAAGCTTTCTTT
CARSLQGCHETEAFF
>TRBJ2-7|NA|TRBD1|TRBV5-4
TGTGCCAGCAGCATCGGACAGGCGTTCGAGCAGTACTTC
CASSIGQAFEQYF
>TRBJ2-7|once|TRBD2|TRBV5-6
TGTGCCAGCAGCTTACTAGCGGGAGGTTCCTACGAGCAGTACTTC
CASSLLAGGSYEQYF
>TRBJ1-5|once|TRBD1|TRBV6-6
TGTGCCAGCAGCCCCGGACAGGGAAGTCAGCCCCAGCATTTT
CASSPGQGSQPQHF
>TRBJ2-4|NA|NA|TRBV6-5
TGTGCCAGCAGTTACTCACGGGGAGCCAAAAACATTCAGTACTTC
CASSYSRGAKNIQYF
>TRBJ1-2|NA|NA|TRBV7-2
TGTGCCAGCAGCTCTAGCTCCTTGTGGGGGGTTCCCCTGTATGGCTACACCTTC
CASSSSSLWGVPLYGYTF
>TRBJ2-1|NA|NA|TRBV6-5
TGTGCCAGCAGTTTGGGGGGTCGGTCGGCCTACAATGAGCAGTTCTTC
CASSLGGRSAYNEQFF
>TRBJ2-3|NA|TRBD2|TRBV4-1
TGCGCCAGCAGCCTCTCCTTAGCGGGGGGGATAGATACGCAGTATTTT
CASSLSLAGGIDTQYF
>TRBJ2-7|NA|TRBD2|TRBV19
TGTGCCAGTACCCATCGGACTAGCGGGAGAGGAGAGCAGTACTTC
CASTHRTSGRGEQYF
>TRBJ2-7|NA|NA|TRBV6-1
TGTGCCAGCATAGGATTGGAGAGCTCCTACGAGCAGTACTTC
CASIGLESSYEQYF